One and the same sample provided the 8 T cell receptor beta chains below, sequenced in a study of cytomegalovirus exposure and HLA in healthy donors. The study ran its PCR with 60 Vbeta and 13 Jbeta primers. The data were produced by immunoSEQ multiplex PCR, yet TCRdb's version contains in-frame clones alone and is incomplete. The table shows around 120,000 clones, with roughly 83% occurring only once. The sequencing input was PBMCs. The receptors were sampled from a girl aged 2 to 10 in good health and CMV-seronegative.

V gene TRBV11-2 combines with J gene TRBJ2-5; no clear D gene. Trimming cost V 3 bases and J 1 base, with 12 bases left between them. The length of the CDR3 is 15 residues. Germline V gene data show CDR1 as SGHAT and CDR2 as FQNNGV. The CDR3 DNA reads TGTGCCAGCAGCTTCCGAGGAACTTTCCAAGAGACCCAGTACTTC. Amino acids: CASSFRGTFQETQYF. The full variable domain, completed using reference TRBV11-2 and TRBJ2-5, is EAGVAQSPRYKIIEKRQSVAFWCNPISGHATLYWYQQILGQGPKLLIQFQNNGVVDDSQLPKDRFSAERLKGVDSTLKIQPAKLEDSAVYLCASSFRGTFQETQYFGPGTRLLVL.

The chain employs TRBV27 and TRBJ2-1, with D possibly matching TRBD2 (6 bases). With 8 bases removed from V and 6 bases from J, the gap between germline ends came to 17 bases. The CDR3 has 14 amino acids. CDR1 MNHEY and CDR2 SMNVEV come from the germline V gene (reference sequence). The DNA of the CDR3 is TGTGCCAGCCGGTTGGGGGGATCGGGCAATGAGCAGTTCTTC. Residues: CASRLGGSGNEQFF.

This chain uses TRBV7-8 with TRBJ1-1, with D perhaps matching TRBD1 (6 bases). Deletions cut 1 base from V and 1 base from J, with 7 bases between. The CDR3 loop spans 14 amino acids. CDR1 is SGHVS, CDR2 FQNEAQ, per germline. CDR3 sequence reads: CASSLVGGNTEAFF. CDR3 bases: TGTGCCAGCAGCTTAGTAGGGGGGAACACTGAAGCTTTCTTT.

CDR3 DNA sequence: TGTGCCAGCAGCCCTCGGGGAGGCGGTTGGAAGCAGTACTTC. As protein: CASSPRGGGWKQYF. V gene TRBV5-4 combines with J gene TRBJ2-7, with D possibly TRBD2 on 6 matching bases. The CDR3 runs to 14 residues. The germline V and J ends were trimmed by 4 bases and 8 bases, with 19 bases remaining between them. Germline CDR1 reads SGHNT; CDR2 reads YYREEE (reference sequence).

The gene calls are TRBV11-2 and TRBJ2-7; 8 bases agree with TRBD2. V lost 3 bases and J lost 4; bases outside the gene matches: 11. The CDR3 is 16 residues long. The germline gives CDR1 SGHAT, CDR2 FQNNGV. As DNA, the CDR3 is TGTGCCAGCAGCTTCGGGGGGGCGGGAGAATGGTACGAGCAGTACTTC. It translates to CASSFGGAGEWYEQYF.

The chain employs TRBV28 and TRBJ1-2; 12 nucleotides agree with TRBD1. The V gene end was trimmed by 6 bases and the J gene end by 4 bases; junction bases not matched to a gene: 3. The CDR3 is made up of 14 amino acids. Germline CDR1 is MDHEN and CDR2 is SYDVKM. This chain's CDR3 is CASRGTGGSYGYTF. The CDR3, as DNA: TGTGCCAGCAGAGGGACAGGGGGCTCCTATGGCTACACCTTC.

The CDR3 bases are TGTGCCAGTAACCCTCGCTCCGGGACAAGCACCTCTCACTATGGCTACACCTTC. It yields the protein CASNPRSGTSTSHYGYTF. This chain connects TRBV19 to TRBJ1-2; TRBD1 is a possible D gene (6 bases). The CDR3 runs 18 residues. Trimming left V 7 bases short and J 3 bases short, with 27 bases between. Per the germline V gene, CDR1 is LNHDA and CDR2 is SQIVND (reference sequence).

For this clone: Distinct nucleotide sequences in the sample also encode this CDR3. The chain uses TRBV28 and TRBJ1-2; D not resolved. The CDR3 has 12 amino acids. V dropped 6 bases and J dropped 1 base, with 6 bases sitting between them. Germline V lookup: CDR1 MDHEN, CDR2 SYDVKM. The CDR3: CASSTVNYGYTF. The CDR3 DNA follows: TGTGCCAGCAGCACAGTTAACTATGGCTACACCTTC.